This TCR beta chain came from a study of OX40 agonist ivuxolimab in advanced cancers. Turning to the study itself: Melanoma, hepatocellular carcinoma, head and neck or renal cell cancer occurred in dose-escalation patients. General study findings and limits: Some of the lowest clonal expansion was seen in partial responders at 0.1-3.0 mg/kg.

The repertoire was sequenced with immunoSEQ multiplex PCR; TCRdb's copy has only in-frame clones and lacks some. The data hold 40,000 to 50,000 clones, with 85% to 90% observed a single time. CDR1 and CDR2 from the germline V gene are SGHTA and FQGNSA. There are 14 residues in the CDR3. The V gene lost 1 base and the J gene lost 5 bases, with 12 bases spanning the gap. As regards this clone: Its target is not known.

The receptor was isolated from an adult with an advanced solid tumor such as melanoma, head and neck, liver or kidney cancer. The sample consisted of CD4+ or CD8+ T cells sorted from blood, taken in a trial of the OX40 agonist ivuxolimab. The chain links TRBV7-2 to TRBJ2-7; TRBD1 might be the D (5 bases). CDR3 region: CASSLVQVLNEQYF. CDR3 nucleotides: TGTGCCAGCAGCTTAGTACAGGTGTTGAACGAGCAGTACTTC.